The 7 T cell receptor beta chains presented below share a single source sample, sequenced in a study of cytomegalovirus exposure and HLA in healthy donors. Primers for the PCR totalled 60 Vbeta and 13 Jbeta. TCRdb keeps only in-frame clones here, not all; method: immunoSEQ multiplex PCR. Of 100,000 to 150,000 clones in the sample, 17% were seen once. Sequencing was done on a sample of PBMCs. The receptors come from a female donor in good health and CMV-seropositive.

The chain combines TRBV7-9 with TRBJ2-5, with TRBD2 identical over 7 bases. V lost 5 bases and J lost 3; bases outside the gene matches: 9. The CDR3 covers 15 residues. Germline V lookup: CDR1 SEHNR, CDR2 FQNEAQ (reference sequence). The CDR3 DNA reads TGTGCCAGCAGCCAAAACCGGGACTACAAAGAGACCCAGTACTTC. Encoded protein: CASSQNRDYKETQYF.

The gene calls are TRBV18 and TRBJ1-1, with a weak D call TRBD1 (6 bases). The CDR3 has 15 amino acids. Germline V gene sequence: CDR1 KGHSH, CDR2 LQKENI. With 3 bases removed from V and 4 bases from J, the gap between germline ends came to 15 bases. The CDR3 sequence: CASSPGGAAGTEAFF. In DNA form, the CDR3 reads TGTGCCAGCTCACCTGGGGGGGCCGCAGGCACTGAAGCTTTCTTT.

The genes are TRBV6-5 and TRBJ2-5, with D tentatively TRBD1 (5 bases). With 6 bases removed from V and 1 base from J, the gap between germline ends came to 12 bases. Germline V gene data show CDR1 as MNHEY and CDR2 as SVGAGI. CDR3 size: 14 residues. The CDR3 nucleotides are TGTGCCAGCAGCCTGACAGCCAGCCAAGAGACCCAGTACTTC. It is translated as CASSLTASQETQYF.

The CDR3 spells CASSLPPRGYGYTF. The CDR3 bases are TGCGCCAGCAGCTTGCCTCCCAGGGGCTATGGCTACACCTTC. The rearrangement links TRBV5-1 to TRBJ1-2; D is possibly TRBD1 (6 bases). Germline CDR1 SGHRS, CDR2 YFSETQ. There are 14 residues in the CDR3. Trimming cost V 1 base and J 4 bases, with 11 bases left between them.

The rearrangement links TRBV5-1 to TRBJ1-4; perhaps TRBD1 as D (6 bases). The germline gives CDR1 SGHRS, CDR2 YFSETQ. The CDR3 sequence is 15 residues long. The V gene lost 0 bases and the J gene lost 6 bases, with 12 bases spanning the gap. The DNA of the CDR3 is TGCGCCAGCAGCTTGGAGACAGGATCGTATGAAAAACTGTTTTTT. Translated: CASSLETGSYEKLFF.

This clone turned up a few times. The chain uses TRBV28 and TRBJ2-5; D is ambiguous. V was shortened by 8 bases and J by 3 bases, with 13 bases between the two germline ends. The CDR3 covers 13 residues. CDR1 is MDHEN and CDR2 is SYDVKM in the germline V gene. The CDR3 DNA is TGTGCCAGCGGCTGGGCACCCAAAGAGACCCAGTACTTC. Protein: CASGWAPKETQYF.

A few counts support this clone. The V gene is TRBV7-2, the J gene TRBJ1-2; D unresolved. The germline gives CDR1 SGHTA, CDR2 FQGNSA. The CDR3 sequence is 12 residues long. V shed 4 bases and J shed 7 bases, with 10 bases lying between them. The CDR3 loop reads CASSSDLVGYTF. The CDR3, as DNA: TGTGCCAGCAGCTCAGACCTAGTTGGCTACACCTTC. Together with reference TRBV7-2 and TRBJ1-2, the CDR3 gives the full variable domain: GAGVSQSPSNKVTEKGKDVELRCDPISGHTALYWYRQSLGQGLEFLIYFQGNSAPDKSGLPSDRFSAERTGGSVSTLTIQRTQQEDSAVYLCASSSDLVGYTFGSGTRLTVV.